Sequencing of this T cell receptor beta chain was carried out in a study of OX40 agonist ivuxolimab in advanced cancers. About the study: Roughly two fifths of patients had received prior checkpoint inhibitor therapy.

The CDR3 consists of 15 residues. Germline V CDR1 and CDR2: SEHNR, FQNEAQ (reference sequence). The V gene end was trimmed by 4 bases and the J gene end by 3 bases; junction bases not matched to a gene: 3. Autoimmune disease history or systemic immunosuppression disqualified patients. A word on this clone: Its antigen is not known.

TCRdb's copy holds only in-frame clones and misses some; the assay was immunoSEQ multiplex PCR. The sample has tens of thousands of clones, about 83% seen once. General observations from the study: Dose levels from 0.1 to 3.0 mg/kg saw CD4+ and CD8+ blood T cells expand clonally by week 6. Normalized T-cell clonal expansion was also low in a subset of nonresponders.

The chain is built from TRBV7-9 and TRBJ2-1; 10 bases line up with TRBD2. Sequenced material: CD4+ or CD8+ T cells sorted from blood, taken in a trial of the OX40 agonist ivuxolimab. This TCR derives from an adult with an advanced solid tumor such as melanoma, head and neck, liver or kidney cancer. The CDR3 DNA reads TGTGCCAGCAGCTCTCTAGCGGGAGACTACAATGAGCAGTTCTTC. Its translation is CASSSLAGDYNEQFF. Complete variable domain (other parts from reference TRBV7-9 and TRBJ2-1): DTGVSQNPRHKITKRGQNVTFRCDPISEHNRLYWYRQTLGQGPEFLTYFQNEAQLEKSRLLSDRFSAERPKGSFSTLEIQRTEQGDSAMYLCASSSLAGDYNEQFFGPGTRLTVL.